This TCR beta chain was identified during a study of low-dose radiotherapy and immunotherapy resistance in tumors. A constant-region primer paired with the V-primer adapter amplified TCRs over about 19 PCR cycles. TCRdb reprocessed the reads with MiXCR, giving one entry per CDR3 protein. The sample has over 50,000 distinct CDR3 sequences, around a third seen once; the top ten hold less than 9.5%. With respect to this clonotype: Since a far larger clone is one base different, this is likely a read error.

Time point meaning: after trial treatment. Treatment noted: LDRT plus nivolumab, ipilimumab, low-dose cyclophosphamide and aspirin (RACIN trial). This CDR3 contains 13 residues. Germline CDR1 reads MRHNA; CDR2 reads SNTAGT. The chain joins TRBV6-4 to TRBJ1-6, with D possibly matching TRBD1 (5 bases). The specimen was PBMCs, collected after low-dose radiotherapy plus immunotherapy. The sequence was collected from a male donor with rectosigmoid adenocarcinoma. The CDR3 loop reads CTISEEKGAPLHF. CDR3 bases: TGTACCATCAGTGAGGAAAAAGGGGCACCCCTCCACTTT.